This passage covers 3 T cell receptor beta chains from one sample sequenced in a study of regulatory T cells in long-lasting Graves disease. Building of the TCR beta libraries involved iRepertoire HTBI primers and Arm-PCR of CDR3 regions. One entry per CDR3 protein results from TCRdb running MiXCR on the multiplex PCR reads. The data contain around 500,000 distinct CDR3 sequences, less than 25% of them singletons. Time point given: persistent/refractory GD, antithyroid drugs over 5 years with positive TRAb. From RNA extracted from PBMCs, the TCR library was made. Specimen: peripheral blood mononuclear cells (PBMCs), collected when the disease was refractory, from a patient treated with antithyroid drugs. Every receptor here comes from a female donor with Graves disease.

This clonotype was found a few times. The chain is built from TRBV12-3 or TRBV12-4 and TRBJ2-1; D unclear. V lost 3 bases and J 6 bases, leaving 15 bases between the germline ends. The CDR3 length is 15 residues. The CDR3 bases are TGTGCCAGCAGTTTCGGTAGATCAAAAATCAATGAGCAGTTCTTC. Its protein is CASSFGRSKINEQFF.

For the CDR3, the DNA is TGTGCCAGCAGCTTGGTGGGGAGGATCCCTAACGAGCAGTACTTC. Translating it yields CASSLVGRIPNEQYF. The J gene is TRBJ2-7, the V gene TRBV5-5; weak D call: TRBD2 (6 bases). V lost 0 bases to trimming and J lost 5 bases, with 15 bases between them. Germline V gene data show CDR1 as SGHKS and CDR2 as YYEKEE (reference sequence). CDR3 length equals 15 residues.

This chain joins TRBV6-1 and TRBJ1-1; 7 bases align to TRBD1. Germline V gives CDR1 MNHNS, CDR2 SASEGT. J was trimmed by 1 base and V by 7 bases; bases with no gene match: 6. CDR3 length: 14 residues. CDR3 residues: CASTSGTANTEAFF. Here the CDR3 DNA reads TGTGCCAGCACTTCCGGGACAGCGAACACTGAAGCTTTCTTT.